Presented here are 28 T cell receptor beta chains from one specimen sequenced in a study of T cell responses to AZD1222 COVID-19 vaccine. Profiling relied on immunoSEQ multiplex PCR, and the TCRdb table lists in-frame clones only, not all of them. Here the sample spans around 20,000 clones, approximately 81% being singletons. This specimen was peripheral blood, taken 28 days after the second AZD1222 dose. These receptors came from an adult who received the AZD1222 COVID-19 vaccine.

The rearrangement uses TRBV7-2 and TRBJ2-1; 9 bases fit TRBD2. The V gene's germline CDR1 is SGHTA and CDR2 FQGNSA. J gave up 7 bases and V 4 bases, and 11 bases lay outside the gene matches. The CDR3 length is 16 residues. CDR3 DNA sequence: TGTGCCAGCAGCTCTTTAGCGGGAGCCTCGGGGAATGAGCAGTTCTTC. It is translated as CASSSLAGASGNEQFF.

The CDR3 DNA reads as TGTGCCAGCAGCGTGGGTAGCCCAGACCAGGTCAATGAGCAGTTCTTC. It specifies CASSVGSPDQVNEQFF. The chain employs TRBV9 and TRBJ2-1, with D unclear. Trimming stripped 2 bases from V and 6 bases from J, with 18 bases between. CDR3 length: 16 amino acids. Germline V gene data show CDR1 as SGDLS and CDR2 as YYNGEE.

The chain uses TRBV6-2 or TRBV6-3 and TRBJ1-1, with TRBD1 identical over 7 bases. CDR1 is MNHEY, CDR2 SVGEGT, per germline. The length of the CDR3 is 16 residues. The V gene end was trimmed by 2 bases and the J gene end by 6 bases; junction bases not matched to a gene: 12. The CDR3 DNA follows: TGTGCCAGCAGTTACGCCTTTGCAGGGGGTGGCCCTGAAGCTTTCTTT. It is translated as CASSYAFAGGGPEAFF.

This clone was recorded once. The chain combines TRBV5-4 with TRBJ2-3; 11 bases map to TRBD2. V gave up 4 bases and J gave up 0 bases; unmatched junction bases: 1. In germline, CDR1 is SGHNT, CDR2 YYREEE (reference sequence). CDR3 length: 15 amino acids. The CDR3 spells CASSRTSGSTDTQYF. CDR3 DNA sequence: TGTGCCAGCAGCCGGACTAGCGGGAGCACAGATACGCAGTATTTT.

V is TRBV28 and J is TRBJ2-7; TRBD1 might be the D (5 bases). V lost 6 bases and J lost 0, with 15 bases in between. Germline V CDR1 and CDR2: MDHEN, SYDVKM. This CDR3 region has 15 residues. This chain's CDR3 is CASSQRGSSSYEQYF. The DNA of the CDR3 is TGTGCCAGCAGCCAAAGGGGCTCAAGCTCCTACGAGCAGTACTTC.

The chain joins TRBV18 to TRBJ1-4; D ambiguous. Deletions cut 2 bases from V and 6 bases from J, with 7 bases between. This CDR3 has 13 residues. The V gene's germline CDR1 is KGHSH and CDR2 LQKENI. The DNA of the CDR3 is TGTGCCAGCTCACCAGGGGTGGATGAAAAACTGTTTTTT. Residues: CASSPGVDEKLFF.

The rearrangement links TRBV5-6 to TRBJ2-7; weak D call: TRBD1 (7 bases). The CDR3 spans 15 residues. Germline V CDR1 and CDR2: SGHDT, YYEEEE. The V gene lost 2 bases and the J gene lost 4 bases, with 16 bases spanning the gap. The CDR3, as DNA: TGTGCCAGCAGCTTAAAAGGGGGCGCGGGGTACGAGCAGTACTTC. As protein: CASSLKGGAGYEQYF.

The chain is built from TRBV1 and TRBJ2-7. TRBV1 is given as a pseudogene. The CDR3 length is 13 residues. The CDR3 sequence is CTSSPGLIYEQYF. The CDR3 DNA is TGCACCAGCAGCCCCGGGCTGATCTACGAGCAGTACTTC.

This clone was recorded a few times. The chain recombines TRBV6-1 with TRBJ2-7; D gene ambiguous. In germline, CDR1 is MNHNS, CDR2 SASEGT. Trimming took 0 bases from V and 7 from J, leaving 10 bases between them. The CDR3 is 13 residues long. In nucleotides, the CDR3 is TGTGCCAGCAGTGAAGCTAGACTGGGAGAGCAGTACTTC. Amino acid sequence: CASSEARLGEQYF.

The chain recombines TRBV6-1 with TRBJ2-7, with D unclear. The CDR3 contains 16 residues. V was shortened by 4 bases and J by 1 base, with 17 bases between the two germline ends. Germline CDR1 and CDR2: MNHNS and SASEGT. The CDR3 region is CASSASTGPKSYEQYF. In DNA form, the CDR3 reads TGTGCCAGCAGTGCTTCAACCGGGCCAAAATCCTACGAGCAGTACTTC.

The rearrangement links TRBV29-1 to TRBJ2-5; the D is unclear. From germline, CDR1 is SQVTM and CDR2 ANQGSEA. The CDR3 has 11 residues. V was cut by 0 bases and J by 5 bases, with 4 bases left in between. CDR3: CSVEEVETQYF. DNA of the CDR3: TGCAGCGTTGAAGAAGTGGAGACCCAGTACTTC. Full variable domain (missing parts from reference TRBV29-1 and TRBJ2-5): SAVISQKPSRDICQRGTSLTIQCQVDSQVTMMFWYRQQPGQSLTLIATANQGSEATYESGFVIDKFPISRPNLTFSTLTVSNMSPEDSSIYLCSVEEVETQYFGPGTRLLVL.

The chain uses TRBV5-1 and TRBJ2-2, with TRBD2 matching over 9 bases. Germline CDR1 is SGHRS and CDR2 is YFSETQ. The CDR3 has 14 residues. Losses at the gene ends were 0 bases for V and 6 bases for J; bases not matched to a gene: 0. DNA of the CDR3: TGCGCCAGCAGCTTGGTAGCGGGAGCCGGGGAGCTGTTTTTT. This codes for CASSLVAGAGELFF.

The genes are TRBV19 and TRBJ2-1; D remains ambiguous. Germline values: CDR1 LNHDA, CDR2 SQIVND (reference sequence). The CDR3 runs 14 residues. The V end was cut by 1 base, the J end by 4 bases, with 8 bases between. The CDR3 sequence: CASSIGRNYNEQFF. For the CDR3, the DNA is TGTGCCAGTAGTATAGGTAGGAATTACAATGAGCAGTTCTTC.

This clone was detected once. This chain connects TRBV19 to TRBJ2-5; D possibly corresponds to TRBD2 (6 bases). Per germline, CDR1 LNHDA and CDR2 SQIVND (reference sequence). Trimming left V 7 bases short and J 4 bases short, with 16 bases between. The CDR3 loop spans 14 amino acids. The CDR3 spells CASTPGGLVETQYF. DNA of the CDR3: TGTGCCAGTACCCCCGGGGGTCTGGTAGAGACCCAGTACTTC.

The chain uses TRBV5-1 and TRBJ2-7, with D unresolved. Germline assignment: CDR1 SGHRS and CDR2 YFSETQ. The CDR3 consists of 13 residues. The V gene lost 2 bases and the J gene lost 1 base, with 7 bases spanning the gap. CDR3 nucleotides: TGCGCCAGCAGCTTTTTCGAGTCCTACGAGCAGTACTTC. It specifies CASSFFESYEQYF.

Only a few counts were recorded for this clone. The chain carries TRBV27 and TRBJ1-1; no clear D gene. The V gene's germline CDR1 is MNHEY and CDR2 SMNVEV (reference sequence). This CDR3 comprises 14 residues. V dropped 3 bases and J dropped 1 base, with 9 bases sitting between them. This CDR3 is CASSLTRWNTEAFF. Here the CDR3 DNA reads TGTGCCAGCAGTTTGACCCGCTGGAACACTGAAGCTTTCTTT.

The CDR3 reads CSVGQTETNTEAFF. The CDR3 DNA reads TGCAGCGTTGGACAGACAGAGACCAACACTGAAGCTTTCTTT. The chain joins TRBV29-1 to TRBJ1-1, with D perhaps matching TRBD1 (5 bases). V was clipped by 4 bases and J by 2 bases, with 14 bases between them. This CDR3 contains 14 residues. CDR1 SQVTM and CDR2 ANQGSEA come from the germline V gene.

The CDR3, as DNA: TGTGCCAGCAGCTTAGCGCAAGAGGGGATGGAGCAGTACTTC. This gives the protein CASSLAQEGMEQYF. The genes are TRBV7-6 and TRBJ2-7; either TRBD1 or TRBD2 may fit D (5 bases each). Between the trimmed V and J ends, which lost 0 bases and 7 bases, there was a span of 13 bases. The CDR3 consists of 14 residues. Germline CDR1 and CDR2: SGHVS and FNYEAQ.

The rearrangement uses TRBV3-1 (or the pseudogene TRBV3-2) and TRBJ2-7; D is uncertain. This CDR3 comprises 14 residues. Germline CDR1 and CDR2: LGHDT and YNNKEL (reference sequence). The V end was cut by 6 bases, the J end by 0 bases, with 12 bases between. Here the CDR3 DNA reads TGTGCCAGCAGTCAACAGAGGAGCTCCTACGAGCAGTACTTC. It codes for CASSQQRSSYEQYF.

CDR3 amino acids: CASSFRGSGSLTDTQYF. CDR3 bases: TGTGCCAGTAGTTTCCGTGGTAGCGGGAGTCTGACAGATACGCAGTATTTT. V usage is TRBV19 and J usage is TRBJ2-3, with TRBD2 matching over 9 bases. The V gene end was trimmed by 5 bases and the J gene end by 3 bases; junction bases not matched to a gene: 12. The CDR3 loop spans 17 amino acids. Germline-derived CDR1 and CDR2 are LNHDA and SQIVND (reference sequence).

The chain links TRBV6-2 or TRBV6-3 to TRBJ2-6; the match to TRBD1 covers 7 bases. CDR1 and CDR2 (germline): MNHEY, SVGEGT. The CDR3 runs to 16 residues. Losses at the gene ends were 5 bases for V and 4 bases for J; bases not matched to a gene: 8. In nucleotides, the CDR3 is TGTGCCAGCAGTACAGACAGGGATGGCGGGGCCAACGTCCTGACTTTC. This gives the protein CASSTDRDGGANVLTF.

The V and J genes are TRBV11-3 and TRBJ1-1; D uncertain. The CDR3 consists of 13 residues. Deletions cut 1 base from V and 5 bases from J, with 8 bases between. CDR1 is SGHNT, CDR2 YENEEA, per germline. CDR3 in amino acids: CASSLGGETEAFF. DNA of the CDR3: TGTGCCAGCAGCTTAGGTGGGGAGACTGAAGCTTTCTTT.

In its sample, this clone was seen a few times. The chain carries TRBV7-2 and TRBJ1-1; no definite D call. Germline CDR1 is SGHTA and CDR2 is FQGNSA. The CDR3 is 14 residues long. V dropped 5 bases and J dropped 4 bases, with 14 bases sitting between them. As DNA, the CDR3 is TGTGCCAGCAGCCGCGGCGGGTTAGGCACTGAAGCTTTCTTT. Its translation is CASSRGGLGTEAFF.

V gene TRBV19 combines with J gene TRBJ1-3; D uncertain. V was pared by 5 bases and J by 0 bases, with 14 bases between. CDR1 is LNHDA, CDR2 SQIVND, per germline (reference sequence). The CDR3 sequence is 16 residues long. The CDR3 DNA reads as TGTGCCAGTAGTCTGCATGCGACGTTCTCTGGAAACACCATATATTTT. Translation gives CASSLHATFSGNTIYF.

The chain links TRBV2 to TRBJ1-6; D is undetermined. CDR1 is SNHLY, CDR2 FYNNEI, per germline. This CDR3 region has 14 residues. The V end was cut by 5 bases, the J end by 10 bases, with 15 bases between. CDR3 sequence: CASSTTRARSPLHF. CDR3 bases: TGTGCCAGCAGTACGACAAGGGCCAGGTCACCCCTCCACTTT.

The V gene is TRBV4-2, the J gene TRBJ1-4; TRBD1 matches at 9 bases. This CDR3 is built from 16 residues. Germline V gene data show CDR1 as LGHNA and CDR2 as YNFKEQ. Trimming at V came to 2 bases and at J to 5 bases, leaving 6 bases not matched to a gene. CDR3 sequence: CASSQTMGQGNEKLFF. The CDR3 nucleotides are TGTGCCAGCAGCCAAACGATGGGACAGGGAAATGAAAAACTGTTTTTT.

The count of this clone is one. V is TRBV7-2 and J is TRBJ2-7; 7 bases map to TRBD1. The junction had 5 bases not matched to a gene; V was cut back by 3 bases and J by 3 bases. There are 14 residues in the CDR3. In germline, CDR1 is SGHTA, CDR2 FQGNSA. CDR3 region: CASSFQGEYYEQYF. The CDR3 bases are TGTGCCAGCAGCTTTCAGGGGGAGTACTACGAGCAGTACTTC.

This chain connects TRBV19 to TRBJ2-7; the D gene could be TRBD1 or TRBD2 (5 bases each). The V gene's germline CDR1 is LNHDA and CDR2 SQIVND (reference sequence). The CDR3 loop spans 19 amino acids. The ends were cut back, 6 bases at V and 0 bases at J, with 27 bases in the middle. CDR3 protein: CASSKQPIMRKGSSYEQYF. The CDR3 DNA is TGTGCCAGTAGCAAACAACCCATCATGAGAAAGGGGAGCTCCTACGAGCAGTACTTC.